These 26 T cell receptor beta chains originate from one sample sequenced in a study of cytomegalovirus exposure and HLA in healthy donors (dated 2017 in TCRdb). Preparation of the library involved the immunoSEQ multiplex PCR assay. For the multiplex PCR, a mixture combining 60 forward primers for TCR Vbeta segments and 13 reverse primers for TCR Jbeta segments was used. As stored in TCRdb, this immuneACCESS dataset retains in-frame rearrangements with V and J assigned. A fraction of the clones does not appear; measured against another copy, unresolved V genes explain less than half of the discrepancy, and the remainder lacks a known reason. The sample table holds about 130,000 clones, of which around 79% were seen once. The ten largest clones capture 6.5% of the sample. Sequencing was carried out using PBMCs. The receptors here all came from a man aged 40-49 years in good health and CMV-seropositive.

V is TRBV7-2 and J is TRBJ1-4; TRBD1 might be the D (6 bases). In germline, CDR1 is SGHTA, CDR2 FQGNSA. This CDR3 comprises 13 residues. V was shortened by 6 bases and J by 5 bases, with 10 bases between the two germline ends. In DNA, the CDR3 is TGTGCCAGCAGAGGACAGCAAAATGAAAAACTGTTTTTT. Translated: CASRGQQNEKLFF.

The gene calls are TRBV5-1 and TRBJ2-1; 11 bases are shared with TRBD2. The CDR3 has 17 amino acids. Germline CDR1 is SGHRS and CDR2 is YFSETQ. Unmatched junction bases numbered 11, after V lost 0 bases and J lost 9 bases. This CDR3 reads CASSLETLLAGGLEQFF. CDR3 coding DNA: TGCGCCAGCAGCTTGGAGACGTTGCTAGCGGGAGGACTTGAGCAGTTCTTC.

The chain links TRBV19 to TRBJ2-3; tentative D call: TRBD1 (5 bases). The V and J ends lost 3 bases and 0 bases respectively, with 10 bases between them. This CDR3 is built from 15 residues. CDR1 LNHDA and CDR2 SQIVND come from the germline V gene (reference sequence). The CDR3 DNA is TGTGCCAGTAGTATGAGACAGATAAGCACAGATACGCAGTATTTT. Amino acid sequence: CASSMRQISTDTQYF.

The chain recombines TRBV5-3 with TRBJ2-5; TRBD2 might be the D (6 bases). TRBV5-3 is placed among ORFs of uncertain function. V was pared by 0 bases and J by 5 bases, with 11 bases between. This CDR3 is 14 amino acids long. CDR3 in DNA: TGTGCCAGAAGCTTGGGGTCGGGAGTGGAGACCCAGTACTTC. It translates to CARSLGSGVETQYF.

This clone was picked up one time. The rearrangement links TRBV18 to TRBJ2-2; 11 bases map to TRBD2. J was trimmed by 3 bases and V by 3 bases; bases with no gene match: 6. This CDR3 contains 17 residues. Germline values: CDR1 KGHSH, CDR2 LQKENI. The CDR3 DNA reads as TGTGCCAGCTCACCGACTCTAGCGGGAGGCGACACCGGGGAGCTGTTTTTT. Translation gives CASSPTLAGGDTGELFF.

This sequence joins TRBV4-1 and TRBJ2-1; a weak D match, TRBD2 (6 bases). The CDR3 length is 15 residues. The germline V gene encodes CDR1 MGHRA and CDR2 YSYEKL. Between the trimmed V and J ends, which lost 3 bases and 0 bases, there was a span of 9 bases. The chain's CDR3 is CASSQRGSSYNEQFF. The CDR3 DNA is TGCGCCAGCAGCCAGCGGGGAAGCTCCTACAATGAGCAGTTCTTC.

The chain recombines TRBV4-2 with TRBJ2-3, with TRBD2 matching over 11 bases. V lost 0 bases and J lost 8; bases outside the gene matches: 16. The CDR3 has 19 amino acids. Germline CDR1 reads LGHNA; CDR2 reads YNFKEQ. CDR3 amino acids: CASSQEGGALAGEVSTQYF. CDR3 nucleotide sequence: TGTGCCAGCAGCCAAGAGGGTGGGGCACTAGCGGGAGAAGTGAGTACGCAGTATTTT.

The genes are TRBV7-9 and TRBJ1-4; D might be TRBD1 (5 bases). V gave up 5 bases and J gave up 10 bases, with 11 bases separating them. The germline gives CDR1 SEHNR, CDR2 FQNEAQ (reference sequence). This CDR3 spans 12 amino acids. CDR3 residues: CASSGLGGKLFF. The CDR3 coding sequence is TGTGCCAGCAGCGGACTCGGGGGAAAACTGTTTTTT.

The V call is TRBV11-2, the J call TRBJ2-7; possible D gene TRBD2, 6 bases. The germline CDR1 and CDR2 sequences are SGHAT and FQNNGV. The CDR3 is 15 amino acids. V gave up 4 bases and J gave up 0 bases, with 13 bases separating them. The CDR3 DNA sequence: TGTGCCAGCAGCTCGGACGGACTAAGCTCCTACGAGCAGTACTTC. Translated: CASSSDGLSSYEQYF. Looking up the rest from reference TRBV11-2 and TRBJ2-7 gives the full variable domain: EAGVAQSPRYKIIEKRQSVAFWCNPISGHATLYWYQQILGQGPKLLIQFQNNGVVDDSQLPKDRFSAERLKGVDSTLKIQPAKLEDSAVYLCASSSDGLSSYEQYFGPGTRLTVT.

The chain recombines TRBV14 with TRBJ2-7; the match to TRBD1 covers 10 bases. This CDR3 is built from 15 residues. Germline CDR1 reads SGHDN; CDR2 reads FVKESK. The ends lost 6 bases at V and 6 bases at J; junction bases unmatched: 11. The CDR3 nucleotides read TGTGCCAGCAGTATGGGACAGGGGCGATACCGCGAGCAGTACTTC. Translated, it gives CASSMGQGRYREQYF.

The J gene is TRBJ1-1, the V gene TRBV19; weak D call: TRBD1 (6 bases). CDR1 and CDR2 from the germline V gene are LNHDA and SQIVND (reference sequence). With 2 bases removed from V and 5 bases from J, the gap between germline ends came to 12 bases. The CDR3 totals 14 residues. The CDR3 DNA follows: TGTGCCAGTAGTATACAGGGGCGGGGGACTGAAGCTTTCTTT. Its protein is CASSIQGRGTEAFF.

This clone was detected only a few times. This chain links TRBV6-5 with TRBJ2-7; 7 bases map to TRBD1. This CDR3 contains 14 residues. J was trimmed by 0 bases and V by 2 bases; bases with no gene match: 1. Per the germline V gene, CDR1 is MNHEY and CDR2 is SVGAGI. CDR3 loop: CASSYGTDSYEQYF. CDR3 DNA: TGTGCCAGCAGTTACGGGACAGACTCCTACGAGCAGTACTTC.

Regarding this clone: The junction departs from the called germline gene at one end, perhaps through a read error. This sequence joins TRBV7-9 and TRBJ1-1; 7 bases align to TRBD1. This CDR3 spans 17 amino acids. Germline-derived CDR1 and CDR2 are SEHNR and FQNEAQ (reference sequence). The CDR3 reads CVSSSSARTGENTEAFF. The CDR3 DNA reads as TGTGTCAGCAGCTCCTCCGCCCGGACAGGCGAAAACACTGAAGCTTTCTTT.

This clone has a handful of counts. CDR3 sequence reads: CASSDYPGGPYGYTF. The CDR3 DNA is TGTGCCAGCAGCGACTACCCCGGGGGACCCTATGGCTACACCTTC. V and J are TRBV25-1 and TRBJ1-2; TRBD1 is a possible D gene (5 bases). Trimming cost V 6 bases and J 4 bases, with 18 bases left between them. Germline V gene lookup returns CDR1 MGHDK and CDR2 SYGVNS. This CDR3 has 15 residues.

The chain links TRBV5-1 to TRBJ2-1, with 10 bases aligning to TRBD2. The V segment lost 1 base and the J segment 7 bases; nucleotides outside the gene matches: 8. Germline-derived CDR1 and CDR2 are SGHRS and YFSETQ. The CDR3 is 16 residues long. This chain's CDR3 is CASSLIPGLALNEQFF. Here the CDR3 DNA reads TGCGCCAGCAGCTTGATACCGGGACTAGCGCTGAATGAGCAGTTCTTC.

This clone was counted only a few times. This rearrangement joins TRBV5-4 to TRBJ1-3; D may be TRBD1 (6 bases). Per the germline V gene, CDR1 is SGHNT and CDR2 is YYREEE (reference sequence). Trimming cost V 6 bases and J 0 bases, with 16 bases left between them. The CDR3 totals 16 residues. CDR3 loop: CASNPGGQSSGNTIYF. In DNA, the CDR3 is TGTGCCAGCAACCCGGGGGGGCAGAGCTCTGGAAACACCATATATTTT.

The chain is built from TRBV10-1 and TRBJ2-1; D perhaps matches TRBD2 (6 bases). Trimming removed 6 bases from V and 3 bases from J, with 12 bases in between. Looked up from germline, CDR1 is WNHNN and CDR2 is SYGVQD (reference sequence). The CDR3 loop spans 14 amino acids. The CDR3 DNA reads as TGCGCCAGCAGCGCGGGGTCCGACTACAATGAGCAGTTCTTC. It specifies CASSAGSDYNEQFF.

The chain uses TRBV2 and TRBJ2-1; 7 bases map to TRBD2. The CDR3 loop spans 14 amino acids. Germline V lookup: CDR1 SNHLY, CDR2 FYNNEI. V lost 4 bases, J lost 7 bases, and 7 bases stayed unmatched. The CDR3 reads CASSGRLAVNEQFF. CDR3 coding DNA: TGTGCCAGCAGTGGCCGCCTAGCGGTTAATGAGCAGTTCTTC.

The V gene is TRBV27, the J gene TRBJ2-4; D gene uncertain. Deletions cut 3 bases from V and 0 bases from J, with 6 bases between. The CDR3 consists of 14 residues. Germline lookup yields CDR1 MNHEY and CDR2 SMNVEV (reference sequence). CDR3 region: CASSFKLAKNIQYF. The CDR3 bases are TGTGCCAGCAGTTTTAAACTAGCCAAAAACATTCAGTACTTC.

This clone has only a few counts. Other nucleotide sequences in the sample specify the same CDR3. The chain is built from TRBV19 and TRBJ1-1; D perhaps matches TRBD1 (5 bases). The CDR3 covers 13 residues. Germline V gene lookup returns CDR1 LNHDA and CDR2 SQIVND (reference sequence). V was clipped by 5 bases and J by 1 base, with 8 bases between them. The CDR3, as DNA: TGTGCCAGTAGTCTTGGACAGAACACTGAAGCTTTCTTT. Its protein is CASSLGQNTEAFF.

For the CDR3, the DNA is TGTGCCAGCAGCCAACTTCTAGCGGTCACCGGGGAGCTGTTTTTT. Translated, it gives CASSQLLAVTGELFF. The chain uses TRBV11-2 and TRBJ2-2; TRBD2 matches 7 bases. The CDR3 sequence is 15 residues long. Germline CDR1 reads SGHAT; CDR2 reads FQNNGV. Germline trimming cut 5 bases from V and 4 bases from J; bases unmatched to any gene: 7.

The chain uses TRBV4-1 and TRBJ2-7; D not resolved. V dropped 1 base and J dropped 3 bases, with 7 bases sitting between them. Germline V CDR1 and CDR2: MGHRA, YSYEKL. There are 13 residues in the CDR3. CDR3 region: CASSQVRLYEQYF. CDR3 coding DNA: TGCGCCAGCAGCCAAGTTCGACTCTACGAGCAGTACTTC.

The rearrangement joins TRBV9 to TRBJ2-3; D possibly corresponds to TRBD1 (5 bases). Germline lookup yields CDR1 SGDLS and CDR2 YYNGEE. V was cut by 3 bases and J by 6 bases, with 14 bases left in between. The CDR3 spans 14 residues. The CDR3 protein is CASSGSTNRDTQYF. The CDR3 nucleotides are TGTGCCAGCAGCGGTAGTACCAACAGGGATACGCAGTATTTT.

The gene calls are TRBV29-1 and TRBJ2-7; D is possibly TRBD2 (6 bases). Per the germline V gene, CDR1 is SQVTM and CDR2 is ANQGSEA. The length of the CDR3 is 13 residues. V was cut by 3 bases and J by 3 bases, with 12 bases left in between. The CDR3 reads CSVEVSGDYEQYF. CDR3 nucleotide sequence: TGCAGCGTTGAGGTTTCGGGGGACTACGAGCAGTACTTC.

This chain connects TRBV10-1 to TRBJ2-2; D perhaps matches TRBD2 (6 bases). CDR1 WNHNN and CDR2 SYGVQD come from the germline V gene (reference sequence). This CDR3 comprises 15 residues. Trimming removed 0 bases from V and 6 bases from J, with 11 bases in between. Here the CDR3 reads CASSESGGAAGELFF. For the CDR3, the DNA is TGCGCCAGCAGTGAGTCGGGGGGAGCCGCCGGGGAGCTGTTTTTT.

This rearrangement joins TRBV10-1 to TRBJ1-6; possibly TRBD1 for D (5 bases). In germline, CDR1 is WNHNN, CDR2 SYGVQD (reference sequence). With 3 bases removed from V and 7 bases from J, the gap between germline ends came to 10 bases. This CDR3 region has 14 residues. The CDR3 DNA reads TGCGCCAGCAGTGAAGACCAGGGAAATTCACCCCTCCACTTT. This sequence encodes CASSEDQGNSPLHF.